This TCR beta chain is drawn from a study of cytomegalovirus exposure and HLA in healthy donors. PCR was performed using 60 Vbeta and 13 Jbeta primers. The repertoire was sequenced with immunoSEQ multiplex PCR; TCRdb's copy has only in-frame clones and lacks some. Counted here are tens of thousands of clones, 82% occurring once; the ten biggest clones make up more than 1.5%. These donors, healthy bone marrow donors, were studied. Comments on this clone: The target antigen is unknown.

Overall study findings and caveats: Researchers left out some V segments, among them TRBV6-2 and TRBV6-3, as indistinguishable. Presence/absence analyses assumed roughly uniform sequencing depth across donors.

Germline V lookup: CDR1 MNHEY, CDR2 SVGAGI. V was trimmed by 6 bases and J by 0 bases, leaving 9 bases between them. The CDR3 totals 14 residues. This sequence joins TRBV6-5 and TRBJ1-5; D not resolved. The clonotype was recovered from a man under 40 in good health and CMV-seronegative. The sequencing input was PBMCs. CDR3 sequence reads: CASSDFPSNQPQHF. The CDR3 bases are TGTGCCAGCAGCGACTTTCCTAGCAATCAGCCCCAGCATTTT.